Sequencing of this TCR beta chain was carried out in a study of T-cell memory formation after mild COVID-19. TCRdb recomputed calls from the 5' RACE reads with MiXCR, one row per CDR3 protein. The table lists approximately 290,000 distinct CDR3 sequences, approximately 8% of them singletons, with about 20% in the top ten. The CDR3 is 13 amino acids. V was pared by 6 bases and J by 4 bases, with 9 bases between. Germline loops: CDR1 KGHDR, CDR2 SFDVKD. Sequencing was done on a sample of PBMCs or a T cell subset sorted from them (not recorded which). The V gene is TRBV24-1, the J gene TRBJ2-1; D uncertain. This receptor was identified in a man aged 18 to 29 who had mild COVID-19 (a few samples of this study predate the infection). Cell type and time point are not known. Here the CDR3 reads CATSPVGYNEQFF. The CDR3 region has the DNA TGTGCCACCAGTCCTGTTGGTTACAATGAGCAGTTCTTC.